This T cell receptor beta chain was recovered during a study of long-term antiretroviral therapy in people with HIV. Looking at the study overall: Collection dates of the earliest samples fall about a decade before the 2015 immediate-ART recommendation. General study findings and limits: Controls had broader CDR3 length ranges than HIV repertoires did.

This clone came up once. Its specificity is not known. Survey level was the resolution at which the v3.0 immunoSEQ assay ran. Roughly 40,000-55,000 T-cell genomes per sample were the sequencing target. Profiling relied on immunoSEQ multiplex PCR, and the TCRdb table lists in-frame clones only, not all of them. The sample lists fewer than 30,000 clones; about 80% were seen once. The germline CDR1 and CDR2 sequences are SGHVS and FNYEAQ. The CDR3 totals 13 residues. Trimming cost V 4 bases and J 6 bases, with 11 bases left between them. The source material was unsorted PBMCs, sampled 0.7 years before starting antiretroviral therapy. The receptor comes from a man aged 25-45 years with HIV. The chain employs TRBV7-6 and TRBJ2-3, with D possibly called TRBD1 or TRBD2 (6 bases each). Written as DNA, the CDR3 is TGTGCCAGCAGCTACGGAGGGGGGGATACGCAGTATTTT. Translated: CASSYGGGDTQYF.